The 8 T cell receptor beta chains below were found in one sample sequenced in a study of a mutant IDH1 vaccine in newly diagnosed glioma. The time point: baseline, week 1 (first vaccination visit). The treatment denotes: pre-vaccination baseline after standard-of-care therapy. Sequencing used immunoSEQ multiplex PCR; TCRdb keeps in-frame clones, though not all of them. In the table there are approximately 100,000 clones, 70% to 90% of which are singletons. The sequencing used PBMCs, collected from a glioma patient treated with radiotherapy, temozolomide or both. These receptors came from a woman aged 45-59 years with glioma.

V usage is TRBV4-1 and J usage is TRBJ2-1, with D tentatively TRBD2 (6 bases). The germline gives CDR1 MGHRA, CDR2 YSYEKL. V shed 1 base and J shed 0 bases, with 7 bases lying between them. This CDR3 spans 15 amino acids. CDR3 in amino acids: CASSQGGNSYNEQFF. CDR3 DNA: TGCGCCAGCAGCCAAGGCGGGAACTCCTACAATGAGCAGTTCTTC.

V and J are TRBV4-2 and TRBJ1-5, with 9 bases identical to TRBD1. Trimming took 1 base from V and 6 from J; bases not matched to a gene: 1. Germline V CDR1 and CDR2: LGHNA, YNFKEQ. This CDR3 comprises 14 residues. The CDR3 DNA reads TGTGCCAGCAGCCAAGCGACAGGGGGTCAGCCCCAGCATTTT. Protein sequence: CASSQATGGQPQHF.

This clone was observed once. The chain couples TRBV18 to TRBJ1-5; 9 bases agree with TRBD1. The V gene's germline CDR1 is KGHSH and CDR2 LQKENI. This CDR3 spans 16 amino acids. V trimming: 3 bases; J trimming: 11 bases; junction bases outside the gene matches: 14. The CDR3 coding sequence is TGTGCCAGCTCACCGGCGGACAGGGGCCCGCGAGGAGCCCAGCATTTT. Translating it yields CASSPADRGPRGAQHF.

The J gene is TRBJ2-7, the V gene TRBV7-9; TRBD2 agrees at 14 bases. V shed 5 bases and J 1 base; nucleotides not matched to a gene: 4. CDR3 size: 16 residues. Germline assignment: CDR1 SEHNR and CDR2 FQNEAQ (reference sequence). CDR3 sequence reads: CASSIWTSGRSYEQYF. In DNA, the CDR3 is TGTGCCAGCAGCATCTGGACTAGCGGGAGGTCCTACGAGCAGTACTTC. The full variable domain, rest sourced from reference TRBV7-9 and TRBJ2-7, is DTGVSQNPRHKITKRGQNVTFRCDPISEHNRLYWYRQTLGQGPEFLTYFQNEAQLEKSRLLSDRFSAERPKGSFSTLEIQRTEQGDSAMYLCASSIWTSGRSYEQYFGPGTRLTVT.

This rearrangement joins TRBV5-1 to TRBJ2-1, with 8 nucleotides matching TRBD1. Germline-derived CDR1 and CDR2 are SGHRS and YFSETQ. This CDR3 is 13 amino acids long. J lost 8 bases, V lost 3 bases, and 4 bases had no gene match. CDR3 in amino acids: CASSWGTGYEQFF. Written as DNA, the CDR3 is TGCGCCAGCAGCTGGGGGACAGGCTATGAGCAGTTCTTC.

The rearrangement links TRBV30 to TRBJ2-2; 12 nucleotides align to TRBD2. This CDR3 contains 16 residues. Germline CDR1 reads GTSNPN; CDR2 reads SVGIG (reference sequence). After removal of 3 bases from V and 7 bases from J, the junction contained 9 bases not matched to a gene. In DNA form, the CDR3 reads TGTGCCTGGAGGAGGACTAGCGGGATGGGGGGCGGGGAGCTGTTTTTT. It encodes CAWRRTSGMGGGELFF. Drawing the rest from reference TRBV30 and TRBJ2-2, the complete variable domain is SQTIHQWPATLVQPVGSPLSLECTVEGTSNPNLYWYRQAAGRGLQLLFYSVGIGQISSEVPQNLSASRPQDRQFILSSKKLLLSDSGFYLCAWRRTSGMGGGELFFGEGSRLTVL.

The chain has TRBV18 and TRBJ2-1; the D gene is possibly TRBD2 (5 bases). The germline V and J ends were trimmed by 6 bases and 6 bases, with 15 bases remaining between them. The CDR3 has 14 amino acids. Germline CDR1 KGHSH, CDR2 LQKENI. The CDR3 DNA reads TGTGCCAGCTCCCCTACTTCCGAGGGCAATGAGCAGTTCTTC. It translates to CASSPTSEGNEQFF.

J is TRBJ1-2 and V is TRBV6-1, with 11 nucleotides matching TRBD1. With 4 bases clipped from V and 3 bases from J, the junction kept 4 bases outside the gene matches. From germline, CDR1 is MNHNS and CDR2 SASEGT. The CDR3 runs 15 residues. The CDR3 nucleotides are TGTGCCAGCAGTGGATGGACAGGGGGCGACTATGGCTACACCTTC. Its protein product is CASSGWTGGDYGYTF.